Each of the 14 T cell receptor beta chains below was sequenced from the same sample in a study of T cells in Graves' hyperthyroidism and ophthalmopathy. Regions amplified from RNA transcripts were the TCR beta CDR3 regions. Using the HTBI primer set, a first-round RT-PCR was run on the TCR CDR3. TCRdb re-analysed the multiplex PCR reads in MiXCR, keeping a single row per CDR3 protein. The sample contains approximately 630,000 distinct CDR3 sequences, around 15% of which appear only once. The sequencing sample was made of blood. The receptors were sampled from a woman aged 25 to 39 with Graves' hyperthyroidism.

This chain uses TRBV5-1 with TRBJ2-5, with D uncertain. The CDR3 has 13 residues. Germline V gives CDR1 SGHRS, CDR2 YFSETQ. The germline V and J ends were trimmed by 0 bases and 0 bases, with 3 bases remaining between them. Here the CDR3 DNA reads TGCGCCAGCAGCTTGGAGAACCAAGAGACCCAGTACTTC. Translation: CASSLENQETQYF.

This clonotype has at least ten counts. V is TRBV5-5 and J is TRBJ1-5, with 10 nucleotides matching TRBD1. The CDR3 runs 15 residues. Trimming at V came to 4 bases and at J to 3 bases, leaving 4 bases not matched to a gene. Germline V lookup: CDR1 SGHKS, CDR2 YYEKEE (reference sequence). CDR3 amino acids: CASSLDRGTNQPQHF. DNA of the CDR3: TGTGCCAGCAGCCTGGACAGGGGGACCAATCAGCCCCAGCATTTT.

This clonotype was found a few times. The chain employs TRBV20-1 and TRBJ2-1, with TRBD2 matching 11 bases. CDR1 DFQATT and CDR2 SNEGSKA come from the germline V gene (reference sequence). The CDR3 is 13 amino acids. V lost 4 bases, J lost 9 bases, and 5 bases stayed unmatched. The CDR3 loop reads CSATGTSGGEQFF. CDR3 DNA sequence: TGCAGTGCTACGGGGACTAGCGGAGGTGAGCAGTTCTTC.

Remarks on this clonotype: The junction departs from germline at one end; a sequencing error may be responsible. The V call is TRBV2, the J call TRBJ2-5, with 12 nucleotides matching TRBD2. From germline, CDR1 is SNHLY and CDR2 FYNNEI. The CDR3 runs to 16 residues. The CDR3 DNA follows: TGTGCCAGCAGTTTCCTCGGGGGGACTAGCGGGTATAACCCAGATTTC. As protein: CASSFLGGTSGYNPDF.

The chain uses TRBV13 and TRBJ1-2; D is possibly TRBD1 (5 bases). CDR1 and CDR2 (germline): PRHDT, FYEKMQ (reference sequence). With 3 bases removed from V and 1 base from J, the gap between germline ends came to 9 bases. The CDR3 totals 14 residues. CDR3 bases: TGTGCCAGCAGCTTGTCAGGGAATAACTATGGCTACACCTTC. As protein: CASSLSGNNYGYTF. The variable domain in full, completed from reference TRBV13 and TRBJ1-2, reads AAGVIQSPRHLIKEKRETATLKCYPIPRHDTVYWYQQGPGQDPQFLISFYEKMQSDKGSIPDRFSAQQFSDYHSELNMSSLELGDSALYFCASSLSGNNYGYTFGSGTRLTVV.

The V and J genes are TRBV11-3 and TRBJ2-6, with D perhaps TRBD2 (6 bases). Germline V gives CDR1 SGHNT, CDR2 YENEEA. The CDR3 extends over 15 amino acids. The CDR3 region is CAGGGITSGANVLTF. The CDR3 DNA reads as TGTGCGGGGGGTGGAATAACCTCTGGGGCCAACGTCCTGACTTTC.

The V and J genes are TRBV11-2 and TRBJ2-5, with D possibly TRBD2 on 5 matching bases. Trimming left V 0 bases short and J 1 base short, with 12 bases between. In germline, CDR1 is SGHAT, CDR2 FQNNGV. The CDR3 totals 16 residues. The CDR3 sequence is CASSLDSGYPQETQYF. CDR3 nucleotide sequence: TGTGCCAGCAGCTTAGATTCGGGGTACCCCCAAGAGACCCAGTACTTC.

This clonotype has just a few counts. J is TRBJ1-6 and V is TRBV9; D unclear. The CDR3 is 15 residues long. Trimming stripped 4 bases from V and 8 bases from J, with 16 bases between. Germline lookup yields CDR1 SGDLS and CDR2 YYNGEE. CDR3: CASSLQGHDDSPLHF. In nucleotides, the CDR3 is TGTGCCAGCAGCCTCCAAGGTCATGATGATTCACCCCTCCACTTT.

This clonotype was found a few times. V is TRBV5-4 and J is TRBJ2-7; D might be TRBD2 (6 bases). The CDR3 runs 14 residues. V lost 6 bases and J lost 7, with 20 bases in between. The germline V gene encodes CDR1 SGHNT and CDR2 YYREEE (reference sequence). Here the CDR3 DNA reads TGTGCCAGCACCCCGACTAGAGGACGGGGGGAGCAGTACTTC. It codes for CASTPTRGRGEQYF.

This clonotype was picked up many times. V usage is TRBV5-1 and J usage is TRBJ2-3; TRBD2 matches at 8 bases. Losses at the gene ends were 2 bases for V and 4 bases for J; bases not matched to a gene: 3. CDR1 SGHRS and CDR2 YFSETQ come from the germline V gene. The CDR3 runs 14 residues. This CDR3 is CASSFSGDSDTQYF. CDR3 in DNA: TGCGCCAGCAGCTTTAGCGGGGACTCAGATACGCAGTATTTT.

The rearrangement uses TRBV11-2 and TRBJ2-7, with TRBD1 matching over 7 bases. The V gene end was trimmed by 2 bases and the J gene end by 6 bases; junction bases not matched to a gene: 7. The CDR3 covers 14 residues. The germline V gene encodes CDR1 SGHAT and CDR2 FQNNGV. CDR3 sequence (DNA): TGTGCCAGCAGCTTACGGGCAGGGGGAAGCGAGCAGTACTTC. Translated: CASSLRAGGSEQYF.

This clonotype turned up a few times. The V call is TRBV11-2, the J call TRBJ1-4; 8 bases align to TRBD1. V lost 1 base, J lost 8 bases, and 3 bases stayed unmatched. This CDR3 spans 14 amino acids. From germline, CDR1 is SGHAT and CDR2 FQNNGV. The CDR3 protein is CASSLGRGREKLFF. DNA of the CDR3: TGTGCCAGCAGCTTAGGCAGGGGGCGAGAAAAACTGTTTTTT.

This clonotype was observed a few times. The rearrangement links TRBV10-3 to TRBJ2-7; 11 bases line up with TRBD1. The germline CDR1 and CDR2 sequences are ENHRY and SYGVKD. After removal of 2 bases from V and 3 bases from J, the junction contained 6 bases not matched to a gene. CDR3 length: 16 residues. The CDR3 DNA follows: TGTGCCATCAGTGAGGAGGGGGGACAGGGGGGCTACGAGCAGTACTTC. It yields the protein CAISEEGGQGGYEQYF.

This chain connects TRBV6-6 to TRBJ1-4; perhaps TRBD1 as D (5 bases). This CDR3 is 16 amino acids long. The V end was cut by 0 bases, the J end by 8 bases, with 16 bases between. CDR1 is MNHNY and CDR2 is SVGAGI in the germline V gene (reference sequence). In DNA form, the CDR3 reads TGTGCCAGCAGTTACTCTGGGAGGGGCCCAAAGGAAAAACTGTTTTTT. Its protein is CASSYSGRGPKEKLFF.